The T cell receptor beta chain under discussion was sequenced for a study of early T cells in non-severe SARS-CoV-2 infection. Study-level background: Unsorted whole-blood RNA was sequenced in bulk, leaving chains unpaired.

Per germline, CDR1 SGHRS and CDR2 YFSETQ. The CDR3 length is 13 residues. V shed 3 bases and J shed 4 bases, with 10 bases lying between them. This clonotype was seen at least ten times. Its antigen remains unidentified. General observations from the study: Reliance on VDJdb matching favored anti-spike CD8 responses; private and CD4 specificities were missed.

The library protocol tagged individual cDNA molecules with unique molecular identifiers. TCRdb re-called the 5' RACE reads through MiXCR, storing one row per CDR3 protein. Of approximately 71,000 distinct CDR3 sequences in the sample, 11% were seen once. This TCR was recovered from an adult who was a healthcare worker with PCR-confirmed SARS-CoV-2 infection or an uninfected control (not recorded which). This chain uses TRBV5-1 with TRBJ1-1; D may be TRBD1 (5 bases). The sequenced sample consisted of whole blood. The CDR3: CASSSQGSTEAFF. The CDR3 bases are TGCGCCAGCAGCTCCCAGGGATCCACTGAAGCTTTCTTT.